This TCR beta chain is drawn from a study of T cell responses to AZD1222 COVID-19 vaccine. The CDR3 spans 16 residues. The V gene lost 5 bases and the J gene lost 1 base, with 14 bases spanning the gap. CDR1 SGHTA and CDR2 FQGNSA come from the germline V gene. Worth noting for this clone: Its antigen is undetermined.

Study-level points and caveats: None of the repertoires were sampled until the peak T cell response had passed.

Some clones are missing from TCRdb's copy, which holds only in-frame ones; the method was immunoSEQ multiplex PCR. Of 130,000 to 150,000 clones in the sample, approximately 90% were seen once. The sequence derives from an adult in good health. The chain uses TRBV7-2 and TRBJ1-4; D may be TRBD1 (6 bases). Sequencing used peripheral blood, obtained on day 0 of AZD1222 vaccination. The CDR3 DNA sequence: TGTGCCAGCAGCCTCAACCCCAGGGGAACTAATGAAAAACTGTTTTTT. This codes for CASSLNPRGTNEKLFF.